This T cell receptor (beta chain) was recorded in a study of blood T cells in healthy people across ages. General study findings and limits: Per million T cells, TCR beta diversity dropped roughly linearly as age increased. There were more naive CD4+ cells and higher diversity in long-lived donors than in aged donors. Expanded clonotype changes were possibly confounded by unknown donor CMV status.

A second PCR of 7 to 11 cycles used a sample-barcoded 5' primer and a J-beta primer mix. TCRdb re-derived calls from the 5' RACE reads in MiXCR, one entry per CDR3 protein. The sample has hundreds of thousands of distinct CDR3 sequences, around 30% seen once. Only one count was recorded for this clonotype. Its antigen is not identified. A much more abundant neighbour one base away suggests this may be a read error. The CDR3 length is 12 residues. CDR1 SGHDN and CDR2 FVKESK come from the germline V gene. The sample consisted of blood. The chain links TRBV14 to TRBJ2-3; no clear D. The sequence came from a woman older than 75 in good health. The CDR3 nucleotides read TGTGCCAACAGCCAAGTTTCGAATACGCAGTATTTT. Amino acid sequence: CANSQVSNTQYF.